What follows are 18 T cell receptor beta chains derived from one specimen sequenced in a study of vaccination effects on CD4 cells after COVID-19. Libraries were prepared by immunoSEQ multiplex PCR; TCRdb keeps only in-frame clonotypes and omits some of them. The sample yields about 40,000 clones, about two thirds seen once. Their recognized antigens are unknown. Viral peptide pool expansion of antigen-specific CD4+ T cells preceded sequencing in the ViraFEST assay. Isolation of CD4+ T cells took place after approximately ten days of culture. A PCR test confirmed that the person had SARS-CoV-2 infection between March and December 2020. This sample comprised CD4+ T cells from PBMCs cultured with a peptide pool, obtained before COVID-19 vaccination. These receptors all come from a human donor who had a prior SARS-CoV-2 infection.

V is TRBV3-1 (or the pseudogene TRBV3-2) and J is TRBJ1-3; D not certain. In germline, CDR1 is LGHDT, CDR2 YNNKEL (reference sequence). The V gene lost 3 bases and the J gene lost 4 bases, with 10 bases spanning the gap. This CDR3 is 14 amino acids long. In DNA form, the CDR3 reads TGTGCCAGCAGCCATTTTGGGCGGGGAAACACCATATATTTT. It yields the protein CASSHFGRGNTIYF.

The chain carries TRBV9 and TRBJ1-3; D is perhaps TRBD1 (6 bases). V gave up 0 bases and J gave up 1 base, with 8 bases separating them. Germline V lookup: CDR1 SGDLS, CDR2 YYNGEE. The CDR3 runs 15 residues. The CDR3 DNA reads TGTGCCAGCAGCGTAGGAGGGGGATCTGGAAACACCATATATTTT. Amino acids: CASSVGGGSGNTIYF.

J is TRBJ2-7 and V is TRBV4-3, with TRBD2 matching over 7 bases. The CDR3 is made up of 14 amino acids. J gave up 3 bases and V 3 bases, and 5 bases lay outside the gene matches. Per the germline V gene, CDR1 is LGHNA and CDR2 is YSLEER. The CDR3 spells CASSQATGGYEQYF. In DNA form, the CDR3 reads TGCGCCAGCAGCCAGGCCACGGGGGGCTACGAGCAGTACTTC.

CDR3 region: CASSQTGNQPQHF. CDR3 in DNA: TGTGCCAGCAGCCAGACAGGGAATCAGCCCCAGCATTTT. This chain connects TRBV7-9 to TRBJ1-5; TRBD1 matches at 7 bases. CDR1 is SEHNR, CDR2 FQNEAQ, per germline (reference sequence). The CDR3 runs to 13 residues. V shed 5 bases and J 4 bases; nucleotides not matched to a gene: 2.

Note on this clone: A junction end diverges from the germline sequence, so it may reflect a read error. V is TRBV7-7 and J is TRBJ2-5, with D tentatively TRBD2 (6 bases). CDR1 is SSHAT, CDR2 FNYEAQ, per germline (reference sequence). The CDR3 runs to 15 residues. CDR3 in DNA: TGTGCTAGCAGCTCCCGTGGAGGGCCCCAAGAGACCCAGTACTTC. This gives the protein CASSSRGGPQETQYF. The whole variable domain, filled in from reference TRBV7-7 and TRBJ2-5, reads GAGVSQSPRYKVTKRGQDVTLRCDPISSHATLYWYQQALGQGPEFLTYFNYEAQPDKSGLPSDRFSAERPEGSISTLTIQRTEQRDSAMYRCASSSRGGPQETQYFGPGTRLLVL.

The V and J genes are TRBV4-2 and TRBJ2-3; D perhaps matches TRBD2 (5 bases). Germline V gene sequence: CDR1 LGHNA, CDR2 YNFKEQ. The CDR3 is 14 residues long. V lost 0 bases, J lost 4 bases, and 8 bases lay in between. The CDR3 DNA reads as TGTGCCAGCAGCCAAGATTTGCGGGCAGATACGCAGTATTTT. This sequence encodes CASSQDLRADTQYF.

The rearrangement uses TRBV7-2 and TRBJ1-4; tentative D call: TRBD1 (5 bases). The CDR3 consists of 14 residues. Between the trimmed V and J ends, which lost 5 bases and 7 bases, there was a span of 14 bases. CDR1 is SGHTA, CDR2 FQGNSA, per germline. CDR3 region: CASSPWGGAEKLFF. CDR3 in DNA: TGTGCCAGCAGCCCGTGGGGGGGAGCTGAAAAACTGTTTTTT.

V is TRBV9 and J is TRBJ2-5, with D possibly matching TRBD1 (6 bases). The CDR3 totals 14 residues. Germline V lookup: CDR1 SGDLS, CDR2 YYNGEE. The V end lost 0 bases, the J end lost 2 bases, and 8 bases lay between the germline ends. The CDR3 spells CASSVVRGQETQYF. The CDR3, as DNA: TGTGCCAGCAGCGTAGTCAGGGGTCAAGAGACCCAGTACTTC. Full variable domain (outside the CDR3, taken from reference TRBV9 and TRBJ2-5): DSGVTQTPKHLITATGQRVTLRCSPRSGDLSVYWYQQSLDQGLQFLIQYYNGEERAKGNILERFSAQQFPDLHSELNLSSLELGDSALYFCASSVVRGQETQYFGPGTRLLVL.

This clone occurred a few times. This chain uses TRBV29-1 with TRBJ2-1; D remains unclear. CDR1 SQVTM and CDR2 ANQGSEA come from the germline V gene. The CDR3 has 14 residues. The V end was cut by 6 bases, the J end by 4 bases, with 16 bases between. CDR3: CSVATRLTYNEQFF. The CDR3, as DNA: TGCAGCGTAGCGACGCGGCTGACTTACAATGAGCAGTTCTTC.

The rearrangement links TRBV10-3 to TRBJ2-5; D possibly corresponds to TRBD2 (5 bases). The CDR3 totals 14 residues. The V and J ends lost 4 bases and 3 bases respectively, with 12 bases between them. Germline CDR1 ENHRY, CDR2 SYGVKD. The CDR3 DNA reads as TGTGCCATCAGTGTCCGGGAATCGGAAGAGACCCAGTACTTC. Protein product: CAISVRESEETQYF.

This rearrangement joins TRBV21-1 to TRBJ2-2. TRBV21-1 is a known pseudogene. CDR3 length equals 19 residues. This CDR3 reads CASSKVGHGRKKGTGELFF. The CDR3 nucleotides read TGTGCCAGCAGCAAAGTTGGCCACGGCAGAAAGAAAGGCACCGGGGAGCTGTTTTTT.

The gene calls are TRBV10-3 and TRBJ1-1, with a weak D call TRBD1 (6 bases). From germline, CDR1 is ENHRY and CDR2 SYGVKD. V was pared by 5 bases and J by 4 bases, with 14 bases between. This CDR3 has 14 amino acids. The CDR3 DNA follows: TGTGCCATCAGTAAAGAAACAGGGCTCACTGAAGCTTTCTTT. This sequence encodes CAISKETGLTEAFF.

CDR3 coding DNA: TGTGCCAGCAGCCCCCGTGCTAGCGGGGGGGCAAATGAGCAGTTCTTC. Its translation: CASSPRASGGANEQFF. The chain has TRBV7-2 and TRBJ2-1; 12 bases match TRBD2. Trimming cost V 5 bases and J 7 bases; bases outside gene matches: 9. Germline values: CDR1 SGHTA, CDR2 FQGNSA. The CDR3 runs 16 residues.

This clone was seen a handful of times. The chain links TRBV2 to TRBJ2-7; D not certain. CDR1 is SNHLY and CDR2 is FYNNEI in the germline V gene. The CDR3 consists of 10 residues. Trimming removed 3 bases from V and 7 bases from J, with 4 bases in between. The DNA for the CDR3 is TGTGCCAGCAGTGAGTATGAGCAGTACTTC. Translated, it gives CASSEYEQYF.

In nucleotides, the CDR3 is TGTGCCACCAGTGATTTCGGACAGGGGGGCGAGCAGTACTTC. The encoded protein is CATSDFGQGGEQYF. The rearrangement joins TRBV24-1 to TRBJ2-7; the match to TRBD1 covers 10 bases. V shed 1 base and J 6 bases; nucleotides not matched to a gene: 2. The CDR3 loop spans 14 amino acids. From germline, CDR1 is KGHDR and CDR2 SFDVKD.

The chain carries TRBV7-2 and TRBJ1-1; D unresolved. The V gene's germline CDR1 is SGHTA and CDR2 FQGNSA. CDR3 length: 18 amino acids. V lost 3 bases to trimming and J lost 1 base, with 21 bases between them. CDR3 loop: CASSFSSVSRFTNTEAFF. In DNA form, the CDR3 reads TGTGCCAGCAGCTTTTCTTCGGTCTCGCGGTTTACGAACACTGAAGCTTTCTTT.

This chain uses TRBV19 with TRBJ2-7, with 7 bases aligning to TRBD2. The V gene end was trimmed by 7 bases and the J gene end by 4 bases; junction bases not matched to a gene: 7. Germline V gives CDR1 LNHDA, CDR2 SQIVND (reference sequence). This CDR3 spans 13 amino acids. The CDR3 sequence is CASTASGGYEQYF. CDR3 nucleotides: TGTGCCAGTACAGCTAGCGGAGGTTACGAGCAGTACTTC.

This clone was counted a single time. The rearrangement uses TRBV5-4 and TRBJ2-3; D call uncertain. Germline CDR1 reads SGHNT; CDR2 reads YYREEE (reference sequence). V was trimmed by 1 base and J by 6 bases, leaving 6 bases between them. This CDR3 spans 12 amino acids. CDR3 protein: CASSLRGDTQYF. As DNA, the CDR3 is TGTGCCAGCAGCTTGAGAGGCGATACGCAGTATTTT. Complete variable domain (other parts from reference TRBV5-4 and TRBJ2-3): ETGVTQSPTHLIKTRGQQVTLRCSSQSGHNTVSWYQQALGQGPQFIFQYYREEENGRGNFPPRFSGLQFPNYSSELNVNALELDDSALYLCASSLRGDTQYFGPGTRLTVL.